The sample holds many counts of the clone carrying this T cell receptor (beta chain). The data derive from a study of low-dose radiotherapy and immunotherapy resistance in tumors. cDNA synthesis used a TRAV/TRBV-specific primer set for both chains. Using a constant-region primer together with a V-primer adapter, TCRs were subjected to about 20 PCR cycles of amplification. Via MiXCR, TCRdb re-called the reads, giving one row per CDR3 protein. In the table there are some 85,000 distinct CDR3 sequences, under 20% of which are singletons. Time point defined: before trial treatment. Treatment combined nivolumab, ipilimumab, aspirin, low-dose cyclophosphamide and low-dose radiotherapy in a dose-escalation trial. The CDR3 runs to 15 residues. With V trimmed by 5 bases and J by 0 bases, 4 bases remained unmatched. Per the germline V gene, CDR1 is DFQATT and CDR2 is SNEGSKA (reference sequence).

Specimen: PBMCs, collected before treatment. The gene calls are TRBV20-1 and TRBJ2-3; 11 nucleotides align to TRBD2. The clonotype originates from a male donor with prostate cancer. This CDR3 is CSAASGGYSTDTQYF. The CDR3 bases are TGCAGTGCTGCTAGCGGGGGGTATAGCACAGATACGCAGTATTTT.